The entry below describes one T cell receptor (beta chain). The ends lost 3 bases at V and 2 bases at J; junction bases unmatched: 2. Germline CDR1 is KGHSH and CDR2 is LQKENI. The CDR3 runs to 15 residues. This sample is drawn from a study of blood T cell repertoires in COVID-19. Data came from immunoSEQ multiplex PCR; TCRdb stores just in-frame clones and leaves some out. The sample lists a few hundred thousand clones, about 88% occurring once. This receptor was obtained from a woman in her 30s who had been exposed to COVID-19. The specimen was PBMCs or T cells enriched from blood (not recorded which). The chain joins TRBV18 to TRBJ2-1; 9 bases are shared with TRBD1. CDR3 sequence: CASSPRTGAYNEQFF. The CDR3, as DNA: TGTGCCAGCTCACCCCGGACAGGGGCCTACAATGAGCAGTTCTTC. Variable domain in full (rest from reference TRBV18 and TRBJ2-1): NAGVMQNPRHLVRRRGQEARLRCSPMKGHSHVYWYRQLPEEGLKFMVYLQKENIIDESGMPKERFSAEFPKEGPSILRIQQVVRGDSAAYFCASSPRTGAYNEQFFGPGTRLTVL.